These 3 T cell receptor beta chains share one sample of origin, sequenced in a study of cytomegalovirus exposure and HLA in healthy donors. 60 Vbeta and 13 Jbeta primers were used in PCR. Measured with immunoSEQ multiplex PCR; TCRdb has only the in-frame clones, and not every one. Here the sample table reports 70,000 to 85,000 clones. The sequenced sample consisted of PBMCs. These receptors were taken from a female donor in good health and CMV-seropositive.

CDR3 in amino acids: CSVEDQGARREQYF. CDR3 in DNA: TGCAGCGTTGAAGATCAGGGTGCAAGGCGCGAGCAGTACTTC. V is TRBV29-1 and J is TRBJ2-7, with D tentatively TRBD1 (5 bases). The V end lost 0 bases, the J end lost 6 bases, and 15 bases lay between the germline ends. Germline CDR1 is SQVTM and CDR2 is ANQGSEA. The CDR3 consists of 14 residues.

V and J are TRBV2 and TRBJ2-7, with 10 bases aligning to TRBD1. This CDR3 region has 18 residues. Trimming took 5 bases from V and 2 from J; bases not matched to a gene: 15. Germline CDR1 SNHLY, CDR2 FYNNEI. The CDR3 DNA reads as TGTGCCAGCAGTATGGACAGGGGGGCAGGCGGGGCCCCCTACGAGCAGTACTTC. Its protein product is CASSMDRGAGGAPYEQYF.

Concerning this clone: This is likely a read error, given that the CDR3 carries no conserved phenylalanine or tryptophan at its end. The DNA is left out, because the CDR3 cannot be placed on it with certainty; the CDR3 is given as TCRdb lists it. The chain uses TRBV6-5 and TRBJ2-7; the D segment call TRBD1 is taken from the table without a DNA check. Both ends counted, the CDR3 spans 12 residues. Germline CDR1 MNHEY, CDR2 SVGAGI. The CDR3 region is CASSRGTEPPVI.